These T cell receptor beta chains were read from a single sample in a study of shared clonotypes between healthy human individuals. The table came from immunoSEQ multiplex PCR; TCRdb's copy has only in-frame clones and leaves some out. This repertoire shows approximately 1.1 million clones, around three quarters found once; its top ten account for more than 0.5%. The sequencing input was memory CD4+ T cells from PBMCs. The receptors derive from a man between 18 and 35 years old in good health. Some clones in this sample may be carry-over from other donors' samples. Each CDR3 is given with its conserved first and last residue. The D gene is left open where the match is weak. Rows give clone size only sometimes, using once, few, many, or a class for an expanded clone.

d_gene: TRBD2; abundance: -; j_gene: TRBJ2-7; v_gene: TRBV15; CDR3nt: TGTGCCACCAGCAGAGAACTTCTAGCGGGGACATTCAGATACTTC; CDR3aa: CATSRELLAGTFRYF
d_gene: -; abundance: -; j_gene: TRBJ2-1; v_gene: TRBV18; CDR3nt: TGTGCCAGCTCTCTCAACAGGGATTCCTACAATGAGCAGTTCTTC; CDR3aa: CASSLNRDSYNEQFF
d_gene: -; abundance: -; j_gene: TRBJ2-5; v_gene: TRBV7-8; CDR3nt: TGTGCCAGCAGCTTAGGCTATTCCGATACCTTAGGCAGAGAGACCCAGTACTTC; CDR3aa: CASSLGYSDTLGRETQYF
d_gene: -; abundance: -; j_gene: TRBJ1-2; v_gene: TRBV6-5; CDR3nt: TGTGCCAGCAGACTCGACGGGAACTATGGCTACACCTTC; CDR3aa: CASRLDGNYGYTF
d_gene: -; abundance: once; j_gene: TRBJ2-5; v_gene: TRBV7-2; CDR3nt: TGTGCCAGCAGCCCACGCCGCGGGGAAGAGACCCAGTACTTC; CDR3aa: CASSPRRGEETQYF
d_gene: -; abundance: -; j_gene: TRBJ1-1; v_gene: TRBV6-5; CDR3nt: TGTGCCAGCAGTTACTCGACGGGTGAAGCTTTCTTT; CDR3aa: CASSYSTGEAFF
d_gene: TRBD1; abundance: once; j_gene: TRBJ2-5; v_gene: TRBV9; CDR3nt: TGTGCCAGCAGCCTACCGGGACAGGGGGTATCAGAGACCCAGTACTTC; CDR3aa: CASSLPGQGVSETQYF
d_gene: -; abundance: -; j_gene: TRBJ1-2; v_gene: TRBV2; CDR3nt: TGTGCCAGCAGTGGGCAGGGTATCTATGGCTACACCTTC; CDR3aa: CASSGQGIYGYTF
d_gene: -; abundance: -; j_gene: TRBJ1-1; v_gene: TRBV6-1; CDR3nt: TGTGCCAGCAGTGAAGCGAAGCGTAGAACAGGTACTGAAGCTTTCTTT; CDR3aa: CASSEAKRRTGTEAFF
d_gene: -; abundance: -; j_gene: TRBJ2-1; v_gene: TRBV4-1; CDR3nt: TGCGCCAGCAGCCCGGGACCTTACAATGAGCAGTTCTTC; CDR3aa: CASSPGPYNEQFF
d_gene: -; abundance: -; j_gene: TRBJ1-1; v_gene: TRBV9; CDR3nt: TGTGCCAGCAGCGCTGGGATAGCCCTAACTGAAGCTTTCTTT; CDR3aa: CASSAGIALTEAFF
d_gene: -; abundance: -; j_gene: TRBJ1-5; v_gene: TRBV5-1; CDR3nt: TGCGCCAGCAGCCTGGGGGCGTGGGATCAGCCCCAGCATTTT; CDR3aa: CASSLGAWDQPQHF
d_gene: -; abundance: -; j_gene: TRBJ2-7; v_gene: TRBV6-1; CDR3nt: TGTGCCAGCAGTGAAGCTTCCGCCTATAGCTCCTACGAGCAGTACTTC; CDR3aa: CASSEASAYSSYEQYF
d_gene: -; abundance: -; j_gene: TRBJ2-7; v_gene: TRBV7-2; CDR3nt: TGTGCCAGCAGCTTGGGTGTGGGGGCCTACGAGCAGTACTTC; CDR3aa: CASSLGVGAYEQYF
d_gene: -; abundance: few; j_gene: TRBJ2-3; v_gene: TRBV10-3; CDR3nt: TGTGCCATCAGCGGACCCGGGAGCACAGATACGCAGTATTTT; CDR3aa: CAISGPGSTDTQYF
d_gene: -; abundance: -; j_gene: TRBJ1-2; v_gene: TRBV4-2; CDR3nt: TGTGCCAGCAGCCAAGTTTTTTCGGAGGGGCTGGATGGCTACACCTTC; CDR3aa: CASSQVFSEGLDGYTF
d_gene: -; abundance: -; j_gene: TRBJ1-1; v_gene: TRBV10-1; CDR3nt: TGCGCCAGCAGCCCAGGAAGGGGGAACACTGAAGCTTTCTTT; CDR3aa: CASSPGRGNTEAFF
d_gene: TRBD1; abundance: -; j_gene: TRBJ2-7; v_gene: TRBV7-9; CDR3nt: TGTGCCAGCAGCTGGGGGACAGCCAAATTCTCCTACGAGCAGTACTTC; CDR3aa: CASSWGTAKFSYEQYF
d_gene: -; abundance: -; j_gene: TRBJ2-7; v_gene: TRBV7-6; CDR3nt: TGTGCCAGCAGCTTAGGGGACGGAGCGTACGAGCAGTACTTC; CDR3aa: CASSLGDGAYEQYF
d_gene: TRBD2; abundance: -; j_gene: TRBJ2-7; v_gene: TRBV5-1; CDR3nt: TGCGCCAGCAGCTTGGGTCCAGCGGGAGAAGCCGAGCAGTACTTC; CDR3aa: CASSLGPAGEAEQYF
d_gene: -; abundance: -; j_gene: TRBJ1-5; v_gene: TRBV2; CDR3nt: TGTGCCAGCAGTGAAACAGGGAGTTATCAGCCCCAGCATTTT; CDR3aa: CASSETGSYQPQHF
d_gene: -; abundance: -; j_gene: TRBJ1-5; v_gene: TRBV9; CDR3nt: TGTGCCAGCAGCGTAATTCCCGCTCAGCCCCAGCATTTT; CDR3aa: CASSVIPAQPQHF
d_gene: -; abundance: -; j_gene: TRBJ2-3; v_gene: TRBV15; CDR3nt: TGTGCCACCAGCAGAGTGGGCGGAATCACAGATACGCAGTATTTT; CDR3aa: CATSRVGGITDTQYF
d_gene: -; abundance: few; j_gene: TRBJ1-2; v_gene: TRBV6-5; CDR3nt: TGTGCCAGCAGGACCCGTTGGGGCTACACCTTC; CDR3aa: CASRTRWGYTF
d_gene: -; abundance: few; j_gene: TRBJ2-5; v_gene: TRBV7-2; CDR3nt: TGTGCCAGCAGCTCATACAGGGATTCGGAGACCCAGTACTTC; CDR3aa: CASSSYRDSETQYF
d_gene: TRBD1; abundance: -; j_gene: TRBJ2-7; v_gene: TRBV7-9; CDR3nt: TGTGCCAGCAGTGAGTCGGGACAGAAGTACTTC; CDR3aa: CASSESGQKYF